Detailed here is one T cell receptor beta chain. No antigen is known for it. No qualities accompany the bases; no much larger clone lies one base away. The method was the immunoSEQ multiplex PCR assay. TCRdb limited this immuneACCESS table to in-frame rearrangements with V and J called. A share of clones is missing; checked studies link under half to unresolved V genes, and the rest is unexplained. The sample profile shows under 70,000 clones; roughly 77% of them were found once. 3.5% to 4.5% of the sample belongs to the ten largest clones. This specimen belongs to a study of radiotherapy plus CTLA-4 blockade in lung cancer (dated by TCRdb to the late 2010s). About the study as a whole: Objective responses occurred in about 20% of enrolled patients, and roughly 30% achieved disease control. The study at large found these results: After treatment with radiotherapy and ipilimumab, TCR clones that originated in tumors expanded in peripheral blood. Early dynamic changes in blood T cell clones, together with increased serum interferon-beta after radiation, were reported as the strongest predictors of response.

In this study, focal radiation therapy paired with CTLA-4 blockade (ipilimumab) was tested in patients who had chemo-refractory metastatic non-small-cell lung cancer. The sequence was collected from a human donor with non-small cell lung cancer who had a complete response to radiotherapy plus ipilimumab. This sample comprised peripheral blood, obtained from a patient treated with radiotherapy plus ipilimumab.

The bases are TGCGCCAGCAGCCAACATGGGACAGGGAGTAGCGGTGGTGGGGGGATTTATGGCTACACCTTC. This yields the protein CASSQHGTGSSGGGGIYGYTF. The sequence is built from TRBV4-1 and TRBJ1-2, and 9 junction bases match TRBD1. The germline V and J ends show losses of 2 bases and 5 bases respectively, and no gene match explains 24 bases of the junction. Sequences MGHRA (CDR1) and YSYEKL (CDR2) are obtained from the germline V gene. The CDR3, from cysteine to phenylalanine, totals 21 residues. Only CDR3 DNA is held: 63 bases, read in frame from base 1.